A single TCR beta chain is shown here with its context. Antigen specificity is unknown. The junction shows a germline mismatch at one end, possibly a read error. This sample stems from a study of cytomegalovirus exposure and HLA in healthy donors. Broader study findings: For most TCR sequences rarity was the rule, although some public TCRs occurred in many donors. In terms of immune exposure information, only CMV serostatus was available.

Primers included in the PCR were 60 Vbeta and 13 Jbeta primers. Only in-frame clones appear in the TCRdb table, and some are missing; sequencing was by immunoSEQ multiplex PCR. In the table there are about 200,000 clones, roughly 83% of which are singletons. The sequence came from a male donor in good health and CMV-seropositive. Sequenced sample: PBMCs.

The CDR3 region is CSSSRWTLRDRGYEQYF. CDR3 nucleotides: TGTTCCAGCAGCCGATGGACTTTACGGGACAGGGGCTACGAGCAGTACTTC. V is TRBV7-9 and J is TRBJ2-7; 10 nucleotides align to TRBD1. The CDR3 runs 17 residues. The V gene's germline CDR1 is SEHNR and CDR2 FQNEAQ (reference sequence).